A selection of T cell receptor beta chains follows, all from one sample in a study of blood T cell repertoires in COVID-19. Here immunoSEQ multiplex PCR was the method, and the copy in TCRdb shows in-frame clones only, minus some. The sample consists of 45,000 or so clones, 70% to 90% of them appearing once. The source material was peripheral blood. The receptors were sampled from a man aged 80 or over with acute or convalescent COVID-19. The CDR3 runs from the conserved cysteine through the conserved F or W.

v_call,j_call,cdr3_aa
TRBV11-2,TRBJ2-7,CASSPTGVAYEQYF
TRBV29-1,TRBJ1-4,CSVVRQDSLFF
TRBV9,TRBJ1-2,CASSVVPGSGYTF
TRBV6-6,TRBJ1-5,CASSLQGRRRGSNQPQHF
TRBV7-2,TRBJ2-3,CASSRDRGFTDTQYF
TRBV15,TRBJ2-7,CATSLTKGYYEQYF
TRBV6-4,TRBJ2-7,CASSDSRRGQGSYEQYF
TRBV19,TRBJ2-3,CASSRSGGPPTDTQYF
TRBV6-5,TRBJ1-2,CASSYSRRGGYTF
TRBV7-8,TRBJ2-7,CASSPTRVQQYF
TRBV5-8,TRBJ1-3,CASMLITGTLLSGNTIYF
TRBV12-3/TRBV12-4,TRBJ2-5,CASSLGRETQYF
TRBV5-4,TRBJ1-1,CASSPGTGRSTEAFF
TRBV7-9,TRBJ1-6,CASSSGQRNSPLHF
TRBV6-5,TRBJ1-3,CASSYSTGGDTIYF
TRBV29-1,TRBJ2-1,CSVDIQARPPNEQFF
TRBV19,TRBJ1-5,CASSITGARQPQHF
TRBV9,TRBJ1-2,CASSVDPQETGYGYTF
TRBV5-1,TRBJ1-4,CASSLEPNEKLFF
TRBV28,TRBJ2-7,CASSLANDRREQYF
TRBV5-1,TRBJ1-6,CASSQTDYNSPLHF
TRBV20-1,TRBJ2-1,CSAERVGEQFF
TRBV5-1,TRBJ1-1,CASSLRSGQDPEAFF
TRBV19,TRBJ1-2,CASSQESGTGGNYGYTF
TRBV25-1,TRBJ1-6,CASSGRQGGSYNSPLHF
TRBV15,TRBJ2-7,CATSRGGQYEQYF
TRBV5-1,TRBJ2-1,CASSENSGSYNEQFF
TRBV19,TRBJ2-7,CASSMEGTGKYEQYF
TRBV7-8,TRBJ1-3,CASSLVSRSGNTIYF